This T cell receptor beta chain was recovered during a study of Ad26.COV2.S vaccination and SARS-CoV-2 variants. Study context: The vaccine Ad26.COV2.S was put into the muscle once, or twice with 56 days between. Overall study findings and caveats: Vaccinees displayed broader spike-specific TCR repertoires than placebo recipients.

Profiled with immunoSEQ multiplex PCR; TCRdb holds only in-frame clones, not every one. The sample includes around 310,000 clones, roughly 90% of them seen just once. On this clone itself: Its antigen is unknown.

Indicated treatment: some 20 received Ad26.COV2.S at low or high dose, single or two shots; a few received placebo; per-sample allocation not given. All samples were drawn on day 63, counting from the first vaccine or placebo injection. Based in Boston, the donor was an adult of 18-55 years. An Ad26 vector was used to express Wuhan-strain SARS-CoV-2 spike as the vaccine. Deletions cut 3 bases from V and 0 bases from J, with 8 bases between. CDR1 SNHLY and CDR2 FYNNEI come from the germline V gene. CDR3 length: 14 residues. Sample: peripheral blood, taken in a trial of Ad26.COV2.S vaccine versus placebo. The gene calls are TRBV2 and TRBJ1-1, with unresolved D. The clonotype comes from a person between 18 and 60 years old who received the Ad26.COV2.S COVID-19 vaccine or a placebo. CDR3 sequence reads: CASSDLGMNTEAFF. Here the CDR3 DNA reads TGTGCCAGCAGTGATTTGGGGATGAACACTGAAGCTTTCTTT.